Following are 27 T cell receptor beta chains from one sample sequenced in a study of T-cell memory formation after mild COVID-19 (dated by TCRdb to the early 2020s). Receptor amplification or capture employed 5' RACE. This sample was sequenced with an Illumina NovaSeq 6000. Using fastp trimming at Q25 and MiXCR clonotype assembly, TCRdb reanalyzed the public sequencing data and kept in-frame beta chains. Every entry covers one CDR3 protein and lists the most common genes and DNA from its rows. In this sample the table shows roughly 250,000 distinct CDR3 sequences, over 15% of which occur a single time. Around 23% of the sample lies in the top ten. Material: PBMCs or a T cell subset sorted from them (not recorded which). All receptors derive from a man younger than 30 who had mild COVID-19 (a few samples of this study predate the infection). The sample titles of this study are shuffled in the database, so cell type and time point are left out; the donor was told from shared clones.

V gene TRBV28 combines with J gene TRBJ1-3; weak D call: TRBD1 (5 bases). CDR1 MDHEN and CDR2 SYDVKM come from the germline V gene. V lost 6 bases and J lost 2, with 14 bases in between. This CDR3 has 15 amino acids. Here the CDR3 DNA reads TGTGCCAGCAGCCTGGCCGGGGCAGCTGGAAACACCATATATTTT. As protein: CASSLAGAAGNTIYF. The whole variable domain, remainder taken from reference TRBV28 and TRBJ1-3, is DVKVTQSSRYLVKRTGEKVFLECVQDMDHENMFWYRQDPGLGLRLIYFSYDVKMKEKGDIPEGYSVSREKKERFSLILESASTNQTSMYLCASSLAGAAGNTIYFGEGSWLTVV.

Ten or more counts support this clonotype. The gene calls are TRBV7-6 and TRBJ2-1; TRBD2 agrees at 14 bases. Trimming took 5 bases from V and 6 from J; bases not matched to a gene: 9. The CDR3 contains 17 residues. The germline V gene encodes CDR1 SGHVS and CDR2 FNYEAQ. The CDR3 loop reads CASSPIQTSGGGNEQFF. CDR3 DNA sequence: TGTGCCAGCAGCCCCATCCAGACTAGCGGGGGGGGCAATGAGCAGTTCTTC.

The rearrangement uses TRBV21-1 and TRBJ2-3; TRBD2 is the table's D call, not checked against the DNA. TRBV21-1 is marked as a pseudogene. The CDR3 spans 14 residues. The CDR3 nucleotides read TGTGCCAGCAGCACCCGACTAGGGTTAGATACGCAGTATTTT. Its translation: CASSTRLGLDTQYF.

The chain is built from TRBV4-2 and TRBJ1-2; D not resolved. V lost 0 bases, J lost 4 bases, and 12 bases lay in between. This CDR3 is built from 15 residues. Germline CDR1 is LGHNA and CDR2 is YNFKEQ. In DNA, the CDR3 is TGTGCCAGCAGCCAAGATGGAGGGAGTTTCTATGGCTACACCTTC. Encoded protein: CASSQDGGSFYGYTF.

The rearrangement joins TRBV28 to TRBJ2-1; D is unclear. The germline gives CDR1 MDHEN, CDR2 SYDVKM. The ends were cut back, 7 bases at V and 9 bases at J, with 16 bases in the middle. The CDR3 runs to 13 residues. The CDR3 here is CASNIVGSIEQFF. The DNA of the CDR3 is TGTGCCAGCAACATAGTCGGGTCGATTGAGCAGTTCTTC.

The table lists this clonotype with a few counts. This sequence joins TRBV5-1 and TRBJ2-3; TRBD1 is a possible D gene (6 bases). The germline gives CDR1 SGHRS, CDR2 YFSETQ. V lost 2 bases to trimming and J lost 0 bases, with 10 bases between them. This CDR3 is built from 15 residues. The CDR3 DNA sequence: TGCGCCAGCAGCTTTGGGGGCGATAGCACAGATACGCAGTATTTT. This gives the protein CASSFGGDSTDTQYF.

This sequence joins TRBV5-6 and TRBJ2-6; possibly TRBD2 for D (5 bases). The CDR3 extends over 16 amino acids. Trimming left V 2 bases short and J 2 bases short, with 11 bases between. Germline lookup yields CDR1 SGHDT and CDR2 YYEEEE. CDR3 nucleotides: TGTGCCAGCAGCTTCAACGGAGCGGCTGGGGCCAACGTCCTGACTTTC. This translates into CASSFNGAAGANVLTF.

This clonotype was seen a handful of times. The chain is built from TRBV4-1 and TRBJ1-6; a weak D match, TRBD1 (6 bases). V was pared by 4 bases and J by 10 bases, with 14 bases between. CDR3 length equals 14 residues. From germline, CDR1 is MGHRA and CDR2 YSYEKL. CDR3 in amino acids: CASSRQGTGSPLHF. The CDR3 coding sequence is TGCGCCAGCAGCCGTCAGGGGACTGGCTCACCCCTCCACTTT.

This clonotype has only a few counts. The chain employs TRBV5-1 and TRBJ1-1; D is perhaps TRBD1 (5 bases). The CDR3 spans 16 residues. Germline CDR1 reads SGHRS; CDR2 reads YFSETQ. V was clipped by 3 bases and J by 3 bases, with 18 bases between them. The CDR3 protein is CASSWQGLNLDTEAFF. The CDR3 bases are TGCGCCAGCAGCTGGCAGGGTCTTAACTTGGACACTGAAGCTTTCTTT.

This clonotype was found a few times. The chain uses TRBV12-3 or TRBV12-4 and TRBJ1-4; TRBD1 aligns across 9 bases. The V gene end was trimmed by 5 bases and the J gene end by 0 bases; junction bases not matched to a gene: 16. The length of the CDR3 is 20 residues. This CDR3 is CASSLISRQGEAPTNEKLFF. The CDR3 DNA sequence: TGTGCCAGCAGTCTCATTTCAAGACAGGGGGAGGCCCCAACTAATGAAAAACTGTTTTTT.

V and J are TRBV12-3 or TRBV12-4 and TRBJ2-3; D gene unclear. CDR3 length equals 15 residues. V lost 5 bases, J lost 1 base, and 13 bases lay in between. The CDR3 DNA follows: TGTGCCAGCAGTCCCCGGATCAGCGGCACAGATACGCAGTATTTT. As protein: CASSPRISGTDTQYF.

The chain joins TRBV20-1 to TRBJ2-7; D is ambiguous. With 5 bases removed from V and 0 bases from J, the gap between germline ends came to 11 bases. The CDR3 spans 13 residues. Germline lookup yields CDR1 DFQATT and CDR2 SNEGSKA (reference sequence). CDR3 amino acids: CSAPSQFSYEQYF. The CDR3, as DNA: TGCAGTGCTCCGAGTCAGTTCTCCTACGAGCAGTACTTC.

This chain joins TRBV20-1 and TRBJ2-5; TRBD2 agrees at 8 bases. The germline CDR1 and CDR2 sequences are DFQATT and SNEGSKA (reference sequence). There are 11 residues in the CDR3. The CDR3 DNA follows: TGCAGCCCCAAGCGGGGGGAGACCCAGTACTTC. It translates to CSPKRGETQYF.

In this sample, this clonotype turned up a few times. The gene calls are TRBV30 and TRBJ2-3; tentatively, D is TRBD1 (6 bases). This CDR3 comprises 12 residues. Germline V lookup: CDR1 GTSNPN, CDR2 SVGIG (reference sequence). Trimming took off 4 bases at V and 6 bases at J, with 11 bases between the two ends. The CDR3, as DNA: TGTGCCTGGAACAGGGATACTGATACGCAGTATTTT. It translates to CAWNRDTDTQYF.

CDR3 nucleotides: TGTGCCAGTCAGAGGGGAGGGGGAAGGAATTCACCCCTCCACTTT. It codes for CASQRGGGRNSPLHF. This chain joins TRBV6-5 and TRBJ1-6; possibly TRBD1 for D (6 bases). This CDR3 is built from 15 residues. V was trimmed by 9 bases and J by 7 bases, leaving 19 bases between them. CDR1 is MNHEY and CDR2 is SVGAGI in the germline V gene.

This rearrangement joins TRBV6-2 or TRBV6-3 to TRBJ1-5; possibly TRBD1 for D (5 bases). V gave up 2 bases and J gave up 7 bases, with 12 bases separating them. Germline V gene lookup returns CDR1 MNHEY and CDR2 SVGEGT. The CDR3 is 14 amino acids. The CDR3 protein is CASSYPLRDQPQHF. The CDR3 DNA follows: TGTGCCAGCAGTTACCCCTTACGGGACCAGCCCCAGCATTTT.

This clonotype was found a few times. The V gene is TRBV7-2, the J gene TRBJ2-7; TRBD2 aligns across 9 bases. There are 15 residues in the CDR3. From germline, CDR1 is SGHTA and CDR2 FQGNSA. J gave up 0 bases and V 4 bases, and 4 bases lay outside the gene matches. As DNA, the CDR3 is TGTGCCAGCAGCTCGCGCGGGGGGGGCTCCTACGAGCAGTACTTC. This sequence encodes CASSSRGGGSYEQYF.

This clonotype was counted only a few times. The chain employs TRBV12-3 or TRBV12-4 and TRBJ2-7, with D maybe TRBD2 (5 bases). The CDR3 spans 15 residues. The ends were cut back, 4 bases at V and 0 bases at J, with 13 bases in the middle. The CDR3 nucleotides are TGTGCCAGCAGTTCCCCCGGGATGGTCTCCTACGAGCAGTACTTC. Its translation: CASSSPGMVSYEQYF.

This clonotype was counted only a few times. This rearrangement joins TRBV5-1 to TRBJ2-7, with D possibly TRBD1 on 6 matching bases. This CDR3 is 14 amino acids long. The germline V gene encodes CDR1 SGHRS and CDR2 YFSETQ. Trimming removed 5 bases at V and 1 base at J, with 13 bases between. As DNA, the CDR3 is TGCGCCAGCAGGACCGGGACATTTTCCTACGAGCAGTACGTC. This sequence encodes CASRTGTFSYEQYV.

This clonotype was recorded many times. The chain carries TRBV24-1 and TRBJ2-1; 10 bases fit TRBD1. The CDR3 has 15 residues. V shed 3 bases and J 5 bases; nucleotides not matched to a gene: 3. CDR1 is KGHDR and CDR2 is SFDVKD in the germline V gene. The CDR3 sequence: CATSDAGTGDNEQFF. The CDR3 DNA follows: TGTGCCACCAGTGATGCCGGGACAGGGGACAATGAGCAGTTCTTC.

This clonotype was observed a handful of times. This chain uses TRBV20-1 with TRBJ1-6; D is possibly TRBD1 (5 bases). The CDR3 is made up of 12 amino acids. Per germline, CDR1 DFQATT and CDR2 SNEGSKA (reference sequence). Trimming took off 6 bases at V and 6 bases at J, with 9 bases between the two ends. This CDR3 is CSAQTVNSPLHF. The CDR3 DNA reads TGCAGTGCCCAGACAGTTAATTCACCCCTCCACTTT.

This clonotype was seen only a few times. The CDR3 loop reads CASREISSTDTQYF. In DNA form, the CDR3 reads TGTGCCAGCCGGGAGATTTCTAGCACAGATACGCAGTATTTT. This chain links TRBV7-2 with TRBJ2-3; maybe TRBD2 (6 bases). CDR3 size: 14 residues. CDR1 SGHTA and CDR2 FQGNSA come from the germline V gene. With 8 bases removed from V and 0 bases from J, the gap between germline ends came to 12 bases.

This clonotype was seen once. The rearrangement links TRBV11-2 to TRBJ2-5; no reliable D call. Germline values: CDR1 SGHAT, CDR2 FQNNGV. This CDR3 has 11 amino acids. The V and J ends lost 6 bases and 5 bases respectively, with 7 bases between them. The CDR3 DNA reads TGTGCCAGCAGGATCGTGGAGACCCAGTACTTC. As protein: CASRIVETQYF.

This chain uses TRBV6-2 or TRBV6-3 with TRBJ2-7; no clear D gene. CDR1 is MNHEY and CDR2 is SVGEGT in the germline V gene. There are 12 residues in the CDR3. The V and J ends lost 6 bases and 3 bases respectively, with 9 bases between them. Here the CDR3 DNA reads TGTGCCAGCAGCCAGCGAGACTACGAGCAGTACTTC. This gives the protein CASSQRDYEQYF.

This clonotype was detected many times. This chain links TRBV10-3 with TRBJ2-2, with D possibly TRBD1 on 5 matching bases. The CDR3 consists of 14 residues. Deletions cut 5 bases from V and 1 base from J, with 8 bases between. From germline, CDR1 is ENHRY and CDR2 SYGVKD. The CDR3 DNA is TGTGCCATCAGTCCGACAGAGAACACCGGGGAGCTGTTTTTT. Translation: CAISPTENTGELFF.

This clonotype was counted between two and nine times. This sequence joins TRBV5-1 and TRBJ1-4; no reliable D call. Trimming removed 0 bases from V and 8 bases from J, with 8 bases in between. This CDR3 has 13 residues. Germline loops: CDR1 SGHRS, CDR2 YFSETQ. Here the CDR3 reads CASSLGHTEKLFF. The CDR3 DNA is TGCGCCAGCAGCTTGGGCCATACGGAAAAACTGTTTTTT.

This clonotype was seen more than once but under ten times. The V gene is TRBV6-2 or TRBV6-3, the J gene TRBJ2-7; 10 bases align to TRBD1. V lost 6 bases and J lost 6; bases outside the gene matches: 8. CDR1 is MNHEY and CDR2 is SVGEGT in the germline V gene. The CDR3 is 14 amino acids. The CDR3 DNA is TGTGCCAGCAGCACACGACAGGGGGCCATCGAGCAGTACGTC. Residues: CASSTRQGAIEQYV.